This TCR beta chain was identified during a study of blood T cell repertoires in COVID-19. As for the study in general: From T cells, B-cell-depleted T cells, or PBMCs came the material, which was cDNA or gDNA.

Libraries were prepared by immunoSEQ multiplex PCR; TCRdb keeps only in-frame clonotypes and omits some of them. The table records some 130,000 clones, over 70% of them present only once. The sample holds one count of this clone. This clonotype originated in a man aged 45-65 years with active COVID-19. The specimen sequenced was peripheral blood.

The CDR3 DNA sequence: TGCAGCGTCTTCGAGCAGCGGGGGGTCACAGATACGCAGTATTTT. Translating gives CSVFEQRGVTDTQYF. The genes are TRBV29-1 and TRBJ2-3; 9 positions match TRBD2. Per the germline V gene, CDR1 is SQVTM and CDR2 is ANQGSEA. CDR3 size: 15 residues. Trimming cost V 6 bases and J 2 bases; bases outside gene matches: 9.